The 9 T cell receptor beta chains listed next were all sequenced from one sample in a study of T-cell memory formation after mild COVID-19. From the 5' RACE reads, TCRdb called clonotypes with MiXCR, one entry per CDR3 protein. Of about 130,000 distinct CDR3 sequences listed, approximately 15% were seen once; the top ten hold more than 11%. Sequencing was carried out using PBMCs or a T cell subset sorted from them (not recorded which). These receptors originate from an adult woman who had mild COVID-19 (a few samples of this study predate the infection). Cell type and time point are not known.

This clonotype was observed many times. The rearrangement joins TRBV5-1 to TRBJ2-1, with 9 bases lining up with TRBD1. The J segment lost 7 bases and the V segment lost 0 bases, leaving 8 bases of the junction unmatched. CDR3 length equals 16 residues. The V gene's germline CDR1 is SGHRS and CDR2 YFSETQ. CDR3 residues: CASSLEGQGLLNEQFF. The CDR3 bases are TGCGCCAGCAGCTTGGAAGGACAGGGGTTATTGAATGAGCAGTTCTTC.

V is TRBV7-6 and J is TRBJ2-1; D is uncertain. This CDR3 has 14 residues. Germline V gives CDR1 SGHVS, CDR2 FNYEAQ. The V end lost 5 bases, the J end lost 0 bases, and 8 bases lay between the germline ends. CDR3 amino acids: CASSPPPSYNEQFF. The CDR3 coding sequence is TGTGCCAGCAGCCCTCCCCCCTCCTACAATGAGCAGTTCTTC.

This clonotype has a handful of counts. This chain joins TRBV9 and TRBJ2-1; perhaps TRBD2 as D (6 bases). The CDR3 contains 14 residues. V was clipped by 2 bases and J by 13 bases, with 19 bases between them. The V gene's germline CDR1 is SGDLS and CDR2 YYNGEE. The CDR3 nucleotides are TGTGCCAGCAGCGTGGCCACCAGAGCGGGTTCACAGTTCTTC. This translates into CASSVATRAGSQFF.

This clonotype was found many times. This chain links TRBV6-6 with TRBJ2-1; 10 nucleotides line up with TRBD2. V was clipped by 0 bases and J by 10 bases; unmatched bases: 12. Germline V lookup: CDR1 MNHNY, CDR2 SVGAGI (reference sequence). The CDR3 contains 17 residues. This CDR3 reads CASSYSMVSSGSVEQFF. In nucleotides, the CDR3 is TGTGCCAGCAGTTACTCGATGGTTTCTAGCGGGAGTGTAGAGCAGTTCTTC.

Here the CDR3 DNA reads TGTGCCAGCAGCTTCAGCGGACAGGGGGCGGATGACACTGAAGCTTTCTTT. Translating it yields CASSFSGQGADDTEAFF. The chain recombines TRBV7-8 with TRBJ1-1; 11 nucleotides agree with TRBD1. Per the germline V gene, CDR1 is SGHVS and CDR2 is FQNEAQ. The V and J ends lost 3 bases and 3 bases, in that order; junction bases with no gene match: 9. This CDR3 region has 17 residues.

The rearrangement uses TRBV5-1 and TRBJ2-3, with D perhaps being TRBD1 or TRBD2 (5 bases each). Germline-derived CDR1 and CDR2 are SGHRS and YFSETQ. The V end was cut by 5 bases, the J end by 2 bases, with 18 bases between. The CDR3 extends over 16 amino acids. This CDR3 reads CASRLGDGYITDTQYF. DNA of the CDR3: TGCGCCAGCAGACTCGGGGACGGATATATCACAGATACGCAGTATTTT.

J is TRBJ2-7 and V is TRBV19; no clear D gene. The V gene lost 4 bases and the J gene lost 3 bases, with 10 bases spanning the gap. CDR3 length: 13 residues. Germline CDR1 and CDR2: LNHDA and SQIVND (reference sequence). CDR3 protein: CASSRARLYEQYF. The CDR3 region has the DNA TGTGCCAGTAGTAGGGCCAGACTCTACGAGCAGTACTTC.

V and J are TRBV7-2 and TRBJ2-1, with 15 nucleotides matching TRBD2. Germline V gives CDR1 SGHTA, CDR2 FQGNSA. V trimming: 5 bases; J trimming: 7 bases; junction bases outside the gene matches: 6. The CDR3 runs to 16 residues. The CDR3 sequence is CASSPDGLAGGNEQFF. As DNA, the CDR3 is TGTGCCAGCAGCCCAGATGGACTAGCGGGAGGGAATGAGCAGTTCTTC.

Notes on this clonotype: Because the CDR3 is missing its conserved closing phenylalanine or tryptophan, this is likely a read error. This chain joins TRBV5-4 and TRBJ2-2; no reliable D call. CDR3 size: 15 residues. Germline loops: CDR1 SGHNT, CDR2 YYREEE (reference sequence). Trimming pared 0 bases from V and 0 bases from J, leaving 6 bases between. CDR3 amino acids: CASSLEEANTGELFL. The CDR3 nucleotides are TGTGCCAGCAGCTTGGAGGAAGCGAACACCGGGGAGCTGTTTCTT.